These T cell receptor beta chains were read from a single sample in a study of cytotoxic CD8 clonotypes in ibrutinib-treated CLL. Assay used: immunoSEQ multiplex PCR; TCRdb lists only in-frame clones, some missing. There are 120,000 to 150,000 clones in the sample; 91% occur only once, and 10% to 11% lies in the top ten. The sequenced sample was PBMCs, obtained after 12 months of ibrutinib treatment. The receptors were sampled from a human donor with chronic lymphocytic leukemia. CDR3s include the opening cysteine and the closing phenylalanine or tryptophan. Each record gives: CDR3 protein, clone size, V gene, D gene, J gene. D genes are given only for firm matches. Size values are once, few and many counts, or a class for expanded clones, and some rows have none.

CDR3aa: CASRAGRVYNEQFF; abundance: .; v_gene: TRBV19; d_gene: .; j_gene: TRBJ2-1
CDR3aa: CASKPEWTEAFF; abundance: .; v_gene: TRBV27; d_gene: .; j_gene: TRBJ1-1
CDR3aa: CASSPPIILRTDTQYF; abundance: .; v_gene: TRBV18; d_gene: .; j_gene: TRBJ2-3
CDR3aa: CSVESGLAGASYEQYF; abundance: .; v_gene: TRBV29-1; d_gene: TRBD2; j_gene: TRBJ2-7
CDR3aa: CASSLASSARSSTDTQYF; abundance: .; v_gene: TRBV5-1; d_gene: .; j_gene: TRBJ2-3
CDR3aa: CASRLQANTEAFF; abundance: .; v_gene: TRBV2; d_gene: .; j_gene: TRBJ1-1
CDR3aa: CASSATGLRDSDTQYF; abundance: .; v_gene: TRBV9; d_gene: TRBD2; j_gene: TRBJ2-3
CDR3aa: CASSLGDRGRSDEQYF; abundance: .; v_gene: TRBV28; d_gene: TRBD1; j_gene: TRBJ2-7
CDR3aa: CASSPLEDKFF; abundance: once; v_gene: TRBV5-8; d_gene: .; j_gene: TRBJ2-1
CDR3aa: CASSSVTVSSTNEKLFF; abundance: .; v_gene: TRBV27; d_gene: .; j_gene: TRBJ1-4
CDR3aa: CASSQAHDDEQYF; abundance: few; v_gene: TRBV14; d_gene: .; j_gene: TRBJ2-7
CDR3aa: CASSSRIRGETQYF; abundance: .; v_gene: TRBV7-9; d_gene: .; j_gene: TRBJ2-5
CDR3aa: CASSSSDSYEQYF; abundance: .; v_gene: TRBV27; d_gene: .; j_gene: TRBJ2-7
CDR3aa: CASRVNYGYTF; abundance: .; v_gene: TRBV28; d_gene: .; j_gene: TRBJ1-2
CDR3aa: CASSIDPGPETQYF; abundance: .; v_gene: TRBV19; d_gene: .; j_gene: TRBJ2-5
CDR3aa: CSVEAPGTYEQFF; abundance: .; v_gene: TRBV29-1; d_gene: .; j_gene: TRBJ2-1
CDR3aa: CASSLRDTLYFTDTQYF; abundance: .; v_gene: TRBV18; d_gene: .; j_gene: TRBJ2-3
CDR3aa: CASSQGDRGSETQYF; abundance: .; v_gene: TRBV5-1; d_gene: TRBD1; j_gene: TRBJ2-5
CDR3aa: CASSQDALAGETQYF; abundance: .; v_gene: TRBV4-2; d_gene: TRBD2; j_gene: TRBJ2-5
CDR3aa: CASSVAFAPREQFF; abundance: .; v_gene: TRBV9; d_gene: .; j_gene: TRBJ2-1
CDR3aa: CASSPGRTANTEAFF; abundance: .; v_gene: TRBV18; d_gene: .; j_gene: TRBJ1-1
CDR3aa: CSRRGGLDNEQFF; abundance: .; v_gene: TRBV29-1; d_gene: TRBD2; j_gene: TRBJ2-1
CDR3aa: CASSTILAGVGIQYF; abundance: .; v_gene: TRBV7-2; d_gene: TRBD2; j_gene: TRBJ2-4
CDR3aa: CASSLETGAHYEQYF; abundance: few; v_gene: TRBV5-5; d_gene: TRBD1; j_gene: TRBJ2-7
CDR3aa: CASSQQGGNTGELFF; abundance: .; v_gene: TRBV5-1; d_gene: .; j_gene: TRBJ2-2
CDR3aa: CASSRGQSPNEKLFF; abundance: .; v_gene: TRBV7-2; d_gene: TRBD1; j_gene: TRBJ1-4
CDR3aa: CASNKQGAGSPLHF; abundance: .; v_gene: TRBV25-1; d_gene: TRBD1; j_gene: TRBJ1-6
CDR3aa: CASSKPGQGSEAFF; abundance: .; v_gene: TRBV9; d_gene: TRBD1; j_gene: TRBJ1-1
CDR3aa: CASSPTTENIQYF; abundance: .; v_gene: TRBV18; d_gene: .; j_gene: TRBJ2-4
CDR3aa: CASSLGSLGYEQYF; abundance: .; v_gene: TRBV7-2; d_gene: .; j_gene: TRBJ2-7
CDR3aa: CASSGTTTSGRALRVVEQFF; abundance: .; v_gene: TRBV9; d_gene: TRBD2; j_gene: TRBJ2-1
CDR3aa: CASSLGGGQRNYGYTF; abundance: .; v_gene: TRBV28; d_gene: .; j_gene: TRBJ1-2
CDR3aa: CASSLVAGLNQPQHF; abundance: .; v_gene: TRBV7-2; d_gene: .; j_gene: TRBJ1-5
CDR3aa: CATSRVGSRLWRGANVLTF; abundance: few; v_gene: TRBV15; d_gene: .; j_gene: TRBJ2-6
CDR3aa: CASSFRQGAGEQYF; abundance: .; v_gene: TRBV9; d_gene: TRBD1; j_gene: TRBJ2-7
CDR3aa: CASSIFPGQGAETQYF; abundance: .; v_gene: TRBV18; d_gene: TRBD1; j_gene: TRBJ2-5
CDR3aa: CASKGFAYEQYF; abundance: .; v_gene: TRBV25-1; d_gene: .; j_gene: TRBJ2-7
CDR3aa: CASSFSGGTYEQYF; abundance: .; v_gene: TRBV5-6; d_gene: TRBD2; j_gene: TRBJ2-7